This TCR beta chain was sequenced in a study of T cell responses to AZD1222 COVID-19 vaccine. After removal of 7 bases from V and 6 bases from J, the junction contained 17 bases not matched to a gene. From germline, CDR1 is SNHLY and CDR2 FYNNEI. CDR3 size: 16 residues. TCRdb's copy holds only in-frame clones and misses some; the assay was immunoSEQ multiplex PCR. This sample carries some 83,000 clones, over 75% of them seen once, and the ten largest clones take approximately 5%. The source is an adult who received the AZD1222 COVID-19 vaccine. The chain employs TRBV2 and TRBJ1-1; 7 bases match TRBD1. The sample was peripheral blood, taken 28 days after the second AZD1222 dose. Written as DNA, the CDR3 is TGTGCCAGCAAGGGGGCGGGCCCCGCAGGGACAGCTGAAGCTTTCTTT. It yields the protein CASKGAGPAGTAEAFF.